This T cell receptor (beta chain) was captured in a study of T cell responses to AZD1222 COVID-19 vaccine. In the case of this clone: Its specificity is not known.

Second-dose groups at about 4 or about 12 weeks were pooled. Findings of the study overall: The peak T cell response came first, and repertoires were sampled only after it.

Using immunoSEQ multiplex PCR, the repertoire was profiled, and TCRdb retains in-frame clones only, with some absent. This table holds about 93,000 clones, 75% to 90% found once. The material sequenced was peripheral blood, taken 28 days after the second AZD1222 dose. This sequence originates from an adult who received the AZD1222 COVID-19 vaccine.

The CDR3 loop reads CASSQEHSSYEQYF. CDR3 nucleotide sequence: TGTGCCAGCAGCCAAGAGCACAGCTCCTACGAGCAGTACTTC. V gene TRBV3-1 (or the pseudogene TRBV3-2) combines with J gene TRBJ2-7, with D unclear. Germline V gives CDR1 LGHDT, CDR2 YNNKEL (reference sequence). The CDR3 loop spans 14 amino acids. Trimming removed 0 bases at V and 0 bases at J, with 6 bases between.